These T cell receptor beta chains were read from a single sample in a study of shared clonotypes between healthy human individuals. Sequenced by immunoSEQ multiplex PCR; TCRdb stores in-frame clones only, minus some. The sample has approximately 2.3 million clones; roughly 93% are singletons. The sample consisted of naive CD4+ T cells from PBMCs. These receptors came from a man aged 18-30 years in good health. Some clones in this sample may be carry-over from other donors' samples. Both conserved end residues are part of each CDR3. The D gene is left open where the match is weak. Rows may omit the clone size; those that give it use once, few, many or a size class.

CAWVAPGSSTQYF	TGTGCCTGGGTAGCCCCGGGTAGTAGTACGCAGTATTTT	TRBV30	TRBJ2-3	.	13	.
CASSLGDRVAGYTF	TGTGCCAGCAGCTTGGGGGACAGGGTGGCTGGCTACACCTTC	TRBV5-4	TRBJ1-2	TRBD1	14	few
CASSPLAGVATGELFF	TGTGCCAGCTCACCTCTAGCGGGAGTTGCCACCGGGGAGCTGTTTTTT	TRBV18	TRBJ2-2	TRBD2	16	.
CASSLMREGYTF	TGTGCCAGCAGTTTAATGCGGGAAGGCTACACCTTC	TRBV28	TRBJ1-2	.	12	.
CASSPTGGNYGYTF	TGTGCCAGCTCACCAACAGGGGGCAACTATGGCTACACCTTC	TRBV18	TRBJ1-2	TRBD1	14	.
CASTRRGAGTGELFF	TGTGCCAGCACTCGCAGGGGCGCCGGCACCGGGGAGCTGTTTTTT	TRBV28	TRBJ2-2	.	15	.
CASSLVTGGAAEAFF	TGTGCCAGCAGCTTAGTGACAGGGGGAGCGGCTGAAGCTTTCTTT	TRBV11-2	TRBJ1-1	TRBD1	15	.
CASSPSGSGDTQYF	TGCGCCAGCAGCCCCAGCGGGAGTGGAGATACGCAGTATTTT	TRBV5-1	TRBJ2-3	TRBD2	14	.
CASSGGTDFGYTF	TGTGCCAGCAGTGGAGGGACGGATTTTGGCTACACCTTC	TRBV6-6	TRBJ1-2	.	13	.
CASSLSRGLAGGEWETQYF	TGTGCCAGCAGTTTATCTCGAGGACTAGCGGGGGGAGAGTGGGAGACCCAGTACTTC	TRBV28	TRBJ2-5	TRBD2	19	.
CASSLAWRDQPQHF	TGTGCCAGCAGCTTAGCGTGGAGGGATCAGCCCCAGCATTTT	TRBV7-8	TRBJ1-5	.	14	.
CASSTTWTFQETQYF	TGTGCCAGTAGTACGACATGGACTTTCCAAGAGACCCAGTACTTC	TRBV19	TRBJ2-5	.	15	once
CASRKAGPHEQYF	TGTGCCAGCCGAAAGGCAGGCCCCCACGAGCAGTACTTC	TRBV6-5	TRBJ2-7	.	13	.
CASSWNRGKNTEAFF	TGTGCCAGCAGCTGGAACAGGGGAAAGAACACTGAAGCTTTCTTT	TRBV5-5	TRBJ1-1	TRBD1	15	.
CASSYGSGRGTDTQYF	TGTGCCAGCAGTTACGGTTCTGGGCGGGGCACAGATACGCAGTATTTT	TRBV6-5	TRBJ2-3	.	16	.
CASSKRTGFPGTEAFF	TGTGCCAGCAGTAAAAGGACAGGGTTCCCGGGGACTGAAGCTTTCTTT	TRBV9	TRBJ1-1	TRBD1	16	.
CASSQDLRRAAYNEQFF	TGTGCCAGCAGCCAAGATCTTCGGAGGGCAGCCTACAATGAGCAGTTCTTC	TRBV4-2	TRBJ2-1	.	17	.
CATSREDGPQHF	TGTGCCACCAGCAGAGAAGACGGGCCCCAGCATTTT	TRBV15	TRBJ1-5	.	12	.
CASSSGAYAYEQYF	TGTGCCAGCAGTTCGGGCGCGTATGCCTACGAGCAGTACTTC	TRBV28	TRBJ2-7	.	14	.
CASSPVVGRNTEAFF	TGCGCCAGCAGCCCGGTTGTGGGGCGAAACACTGAAGCTTTCTTT	TRBV5-1	TRBJ1-1	.	15	.
CASSLRVQTETQYF	TGTGCCAGCAGCTTAAGGGTGCAGACGGAGACCCAGTACTTC	TRBV7-6	TRBJ2-5	.	14	.
CASGPGREQYF	TGTGCCAGCGGGCCTGGGCGCGAGCAGTACTTC	TRBV28	TRBJ2-7	.	11	.
CASSPQSASSVDEQYF	TGCGCCAGCAGCCCCCAGAGCGCCTCGTCCGTGGACGAGCAGTACTTC	TRBV5-1	TRBJ2-7	.	16	.
CASSYGTGGWETQYF	TGTGCCAGCAGCTACGGGACAGGGGGCTGGGAGACCCAGTACTTC	TRBV11-3	TRBJ2-5	TRBD1	15	.
CASSLARREQYF	TGTGCCAGCAGCTTAGCGCGGCGGGAGCAGTACTTC	TRBV7-8	TRBJ2-7	.	12	.
CASSRFRDRGAYEQYF	TGTGCCAGCAGTCGATTCCGGGACAGGGGGGCCTACGAGCAGTACTTC	TRBV27	TRBJ2-7	TRBD1	16	.
CASSYDGNTIYF	TGTGCCAGCTCTTATGACGGAAACACCATATATTTT	TRBV6-1	TRBJ1-3	.	12	.
CASSPSGTGTKYNEQFF	TGTGCCAGCAGTCCGAGCGGGACCGGAACTAAATACAATGAGCAGTTCTTC	TRBV28	TRBJ2-1	TRBD2	17	.
CASSQTLAGSYNEQFF	TGTGCCAGCAGCCAGACCTTAGCGGGCTCCTACAATGAGCAGTTCTTC	TRBV11-2	TRBJ2-1	TRBD2	16	.
CASSTGANVLTF	TGTGCCAGCAGCACCGGGGCCAACGTCCTGACTTTC	TRBV7-8	TRBJ2-6	.	12	.
CASSYGREETQYF	TGTGCCAGCAGTTACGGCAGAGAAGAGACCCAGTACTTC	TRBV2	TRBJ2-5	.	13	.
CAISESGGKAFF	TGTGCCATCAGTGAGTCGGGGGGTAAAGCTTTCTTT	TRBV10-3	TRBJ1-1	.	12	few
CASTAGGPKPNTGELFF	TGTGCCAGTACCGCGGGCGGGCCGAAACCAAACACCGGGGAGCTGTTTTTT	TRBV19	TRBJ2-2	.	17	.
CASSRGNEQYF	TGTGCCAGCAGTAGAGGAAACGAGCAGTACTTC	TRBV27	TRBJ2-7	.	11	.
CASSLIPQETQYF	TGTGCCAGCAGCCTAATCCCCCAAGAGACCCAGTACTTC	TRBV7-3	TRBJ2-5	.	13	.
CASSSGPTGGDYGYTF	TGCGCCAGCAGCTCTGGCCCGACAGGGGGCGACTATGGCTACACCTTC	TRBV5-1	TRBJ1-2	TRBD1	16	once
CATSTRSGRIDTQYF	TGTGCCACCAGCACCAGAAGCGGGAGGATAGATACGCAGTATTTT	TRBV15	TRBJ2-3	TRBD2	15	.
CASSPGTLGQPQHF	TGCGCCAGCAGCCCCGGGACTCTGGGCCAGCCCCAGCATTTT	TRBV5-1	TRBJ1-5	.	14	.
CASSLTAGNYGYTF	TGTGCCAGCAGCTTAACGGCCGGAAACTATGGCTACACCTTC	TRBV7-3	TRBJ1-2	.	14	.
CASTASASAGEKLFF	TGTGCCAGCACCGCGTCAGCTTCTGCCGGTGAAAAACTGTTTTTT	TRBV6-1	TRBJ1-4	.	15	.